Shown below are 28 T cell receptor beta chains from a single sample sequenced in a study of blood T cell repertoires in COVID-19. Method: immunoSEQ multiplex PCR; TCRdb's copy keeps in-frame clones and lacks some. Of 450,000 to 500,000 clones listed, around 85% are singletons. Sequencing was performed on peripheral blood. These TCRs come from a human donor in a cohort sampled during active COVID-19.

This clone has more than one count but fewer than ten. This chain links TRBV7-2 with TRBJ2-1; 7 positions agree with TRBD2. This CDR3 is 14 amino acids long. Germline CDR1 and CDR2: SGHTA and FQGNSA. Trimming removed 8 bases from V and 0 bases from J; junction bases left unmatched: 4. This chain's CDR3 is CASSRESSYNEQFF. The DNA of the CDR3 is TGTGCCAGCTCGCGGGAGAGCTCCTACAATGAGCAGTTCTTC.

This clone is a singleton in its sample. The genes are TRBV6-6 and TRBJ1-5, with no clear D. The germline V and J ends were trimmed by 7 bases and 9 bases, with 13 bases remaining between them. Germline CDR1 and CDR2: MNHNY and SVGAGI (reference sequence). The CDR3 has 12 amino acids. This chain's CDR3 is CASNKESTPQHF. As DNA, the CDR3 is TGTGCCAGCAATAAGGAGTCTACGCCCCAGCATTTT.

The chain uses TRBV11-2 and TRBJ2-1, with D possibly being TRBD1 (5 bases). The V and J ends lost 5 bases and 10 bases respectively, with 12 bases between them. The CDR3 is 12 amino acids. CDR1 is SGHAT, CDR2 FQNNGV, per germline. Written as DNA, the CDR3 is TGTGCCAGCAGCCGAAACAGACAGGAGCAGTTCTTC. As protein: CASSRNRQEQFF.

CDR3 bases: TGTGCCAGCTCATCCACTAGCGTCAGCGGGGAGCTGTTTTTT. Protein sequence: CASSSTSVSGELFF. V usage is TRBV18 and J usage is TRBJ2-2, with 7 bases matching TRBD2. Germline V CDR1 and CDR2: KGHSH, LQKENI. This CDR3 has 14 amino acids. J was trimmed by 7 bases and V by 5 bases; bases with no gene match: 7. The full variable domain, rest sourced from reference TRBV18 and TRBJ2-2, is NAGVMQNPRHLVRRRGQEARLRCSPMKGHSHVYWYRQLPEEGLKFMVYLQKENIIDESGMPKERFSAEFPKEGPSILRIQQVVRGDSAAYFCASSSTSVSGELFFGEGSRLTVL.

This rearrangement joins TRBV30 to TRBJ1-2; tentative D call: TRBD1 (6 bases). V was clipped by 4 bases and J by 3 bases, with 15 bases between them. The CDR3 runs 14 residues. CDR1 GTSNPN and CDR2 SVGIG come from the germline V gene (reference sequence). For the CDR3, the DNA is TGTGCCTGGATTAAAAGGGGGGGCGACTATGGCTACACCTTC. It encodes CAWIKRGGDYGYTF.

The rearrangement joins TRBV30 to TRBJ1-6; D is unclear. V was clipped by 5 bases and J by 7 bases, with 12 bases between them. Germline lookup yields CDR1 GTSNPN and CDR2 SVGIG (reference sequence). The CDR3 consists of 13 residues. For the CDR3, the DNA is TGTGCCTGGGAAAAGGCGGGGAATTCACCCCTCCACTTT. This gives the protein CAWEKAGNSPLHF.

The V and J genes are TRBV24-1 and TRBJ2-1; D is possibly TRBD2 (5 bases). The V gene lost 5 bases and the J gene lost 9 bases, with 13 bases spanning the gap. This CDR3 has 13 residues. The germline V gene has CDR1 KGHDR and CDR2 SFDVKD. DNA of the CDR3: TGTGCCACCAGTGTAGAGCGGCCCGGTGAGCAGTTCTTC. Translated: CATSVERPGEQFF.

The rearrangement links TRBV11-2 to TRBJ2-7, with 10 bases aligning to TRBD2. Trimming removed 5 bases from V and 7 bases from J; junction bases left unmatched: 14. There are 16 residues in the CDR3. Germline CDR1 reads SGHAT; CDR2 reads FQNNGV. The CDR3 here is CASSPRRLAGAEEQYF. Written as DNA, the CDR3 is TGTGCCAGCAGCCCCAGAAGGCTAGCGGGAGCAGAAGAGCAGTACTTC.

V usage is TRBV19 and J usage is TRBJ1-2; possible D gene TRBD1, 6 bases. Trimming pared 3 bases from V and 4 bases from J, leaving 12 bases between. CDR3 length: 14 residues. The V gene's germline CDR1 is LNHDA and CDR2 SQIVND (reference sequence). The CDR3 region is CASSIGQNIYGYTF. In nucleotides, the CDR3 is TGTGCCAGTAGTATTGGACAGAACATCTATGGCTACACCTTC.

V and J are TRBV29-1 and TRBJ1-2; TRBD1 is a possible D gene (5 bases). V lost 1 base, J lost 7 bases, and 16 bases lay in between. The V gene's germline CDR1 is SQVTM and CDR2 ANQGSEA. CDR3 length equals 14 residues. CDR3 coding DNA: TGCAGCGTTGAAGTGCGGGGCGACGTCTCTGGCTACACCTTC. It yields the protein CSVEVRGDVSGYTF.

The chain recombines TRBV5-1 with TRBJ2-7; 8 bases are shared with TRBD2. J was trimmed by 7 bases and V by 0 bases; bases with no gene match: 3. The CDR3 is 13 amino acids. Germline assignment: CDR1 SGHRS and CDR2 YFSETQ. In nucleotides, the CDR3 is TGCGCCAGCAGCTTGGACGGGAGGGGAGAGCAGTACTTC. This encodes CASSLDGRGEQYF. Full variable domain (missing parts from reference TRBV5-1 and TRBJ2-7): KAGVTQTPRYLIKTRGQQVTLSCSPISGHRSVSWYQQTPGQGLQFLFEYFSETQRNKGNFPGRFSGRQFSNSRSEMNVSTLELGDSALYLCASSLDGRGEQYFGPGTRLTVT.

The chain couples TRBV7-2 to TRBJ2-7, with 9 bases identical to TRBD1. Germline V CDR1 and CDR2: SGHTA, FQGNSA. Trimming removed 6 bases from V and 4 bases from J; junction bases left unmatched: 7. CDR3 length equals 14 residues. For the CDR3, the DNA is TGTGCCAGCAGGACGACAGGGGGGATTTACGAGCAGTACTTC. Translating it yields CASRTTGGIYEQYF.

The chain uses TRBV19 and TRBJ2-1; 16 bases align to TRBD2. Germline V gene data show CDR1 as LNHDA and CDR2 as SQIVND (reference sequence). V lost 5 bases to trimming and J lost 10 bases; unmatched junction nucleotides: 8. CDR3 length equals 16 residues. Here the CDR3 reads CASSSGTSGRATEQFF. DNA for the CDR3: TGTGCCAGTAGTTCCGGGACTAGCGGGAGGGCCACGGAGCAGTTCTTC.

CDR3 protein: CAFGTGQETQYF. The CDR3, as DNA: TGTGCCTTCGGGACAGGACAAGAGACCCAGTACTTC. The rearrangement links TRBV30 to TRBJ2-5; 8 bases map to TRBD1. Germline assignment: CDR1 GTSNPN and CDR2 SVGIG (reference sequence). The CDR3 loop spans 12 amino acids. V shed 7 bases and J 2 bases; nucleotides not matched to a gene: 3.

The gene calls are TRBV4-1 and TRBJ1-1; TRBD1 aligns across 9 bases. Germline V gene lookup returns CDR1 MGHRA and CDR2 YSYEKL. The junction had 6 bases not matched to a gene; V was cut back by 4 bases and J by 6 bases. The CDR3 runs 14 residues. The CDR3 loop reads CASSLGQGISEAFF. The CDR3, as DNA: TGCGCCAGCAGCCTAGGACAGGGGATCTCTGAAGCTTTCTTT.

The chain combines TRBV27 with TRBJ1-5; 8 bases line up with TRBD1. The CDR3 has 14 residues. Germline CDR1 reads MNHEY; CDR2 reads SMNVEV (reference sequence). V was clipped by 8 bases and J by 8 bases; unmatched bases: 11. This chain's CDR3 is CASQGAGALEPQHF. The CDR3 coding sequence is TGTGCCAGCCAGGGGGCAGGGGCCCTTGAGCCCCAGCATTTT.

The CDR3 spells CASSVGWSQETQYF. For the CDR3, the DNA is TGTGCCAGCAGCGTAGGGTGGAGCCAAGAGACCCAGTACTTC. The chain carries TRBV9 and TRBJ2-5; D is unresolved. Between the trimmed V and J ends, which lost 0 bases and 1 base, there was a span of 7 bases. Germline loops: CDR1 SGDLS, CDR2 YYNGEE. This CDR3 has 14 residues.

This clone was counted a single time. This chain uses TRBV27 with TRBJ2-1, with TRBD2 matching 16 bases. V shed 3 bases and J 1 base; nucleotides not matched to a gene: 12. CDR3 length equals 21 residues. In germline, CDR1 is MNHEY, CDR2 SMNVEV (reference sequence). CDR3 sequence (DNA): TGTGCCAGCAGTTTCCTACCCCCTGGGACTAGCGGGAGGGGATCCTACAATGAGCAGTTCTTC. It encodes CASSFLPPGTSGRGSYNEQFF.

This clone was counted a few times. The chain recombines TRBV28 with TRBJ1-5; D unclear. This CDR3 is built from 14 residues. Between the trimmed V and J ends, which lost 3 bases and 6 bases, there was a span of 12 bases. Germline V gene sequence: CDR1 MDHEN, CDR2 SYDVKM. This CDR3 is CASSFAGNGQPQHF. The CDR3 bases are TGTGCCAGCAGTTTTGCGGGGAACGGTCAGCCCCAGCATTTT.

This clone has only a few counts. V is TRBV2 and J is TRBJ1-6; 8 bases map to TRBD1. Germline CDR1 and CDR2: SNHLY and FYNNEI. This CDR3 region has 14 residues. The J segment lost 8 bases and the V segment lost 6 bases, leaving 6 bases of the junction unmatched. CDR3 nucleotides: TGTGCCAGCAGCTCCGGGACAGGTTATTCACCCCTCCACTTT. Translating gives CASSSGTGYSPLHF.

The chain is built from TRBV25-1 and TRBJ1-1, with TRBD1 matching 7 bases. V trimming: 9 bases; J trimming: 5 bases; junction bases outside the gene matches: 12. The germline CDR1 and CDR2 sequences are MGHDK and SYGVNS. The CDR3 extends over 14 amino acids. CDR3 coding DNA: TGTGCCAGGGATCCGAGGGGGCGATGGACTGAAGCTTTCTTT. Translated: CARDPRGRWTEAFF. The variable domain in full, with the rest retrieved from reference TRBV25-1 and TRBJ1-1, is EADIYQTPRYLVIGTGKKITLECSQTMGHDKMYWYQQDPGMELHLIHYSYGVNSTEKGDLSSESTVSRIRTEHFPLTLESARPSHTSQYLCARDPRGRWTEAFFGQGTRLTVV.

J is TRBJ1-2 and V is TRBV6-5; D unresolved. This CDR3 is built from 15 residues. Germline V gives CDR1 MNHEY, CDR2 SVGAGI. V dropped 0 bases and J dropped 6 bases, with 14 bases sitting between them. The CDR3 is CASSYSNFWQDGYTF. The CDR3 DNA reads TGTGCCAGCAGTTACTCGAATTTCTGGCAGGATGGCTACACCTTC.

This chain joins TRBV28 and TRBJ2-5; 10 nucleotides agree with TRBD2. Germline V gives CDR1 MDHEN, CDR2 SYDVKM. The CDR3 has 16 amino acids. The V gene end was trimmed by 3 bases and the J gene end by 7 bases; junction bases not matched to a gene: 11. CDR3: CASSFPQAGGQGTQYF. CDR3 coding DNA: TGTGCCAGCAGTTTTCCGCAAGCGGGAGGGCAGGGGACCCAGTACTTC.

The gene calls are TRBV15 and TRBJ2-7, with a weak D call TRBD2 (6 bases). The CDR3 runs to 16 residues. In germline, CDR1 is LNHNV, CDR2 YYDKDF (reference sequence). Trimming left V 1 base short and J 5 bases short, with 18 bases between. The CDR3 DNA sequence: TGTGCCACCAGCAGAGTAGGGCAGGGAGGATCGAACGAGCAGTACTTC. Translated: CATSRVGQGGSNEQYF.

The V and J genes are TRBV20-1 and TRBJ2-1; D possibly corresponds to TRBD2 (6 bases). Germline-derived CDR1 and CDR2 are DFQATT and SNEGSKA (reference sequence). This CDR3 spans 11 amino acids. CDR3 sequence: CRAGRRNEQFF. Here the CDR3 DNA reads TGCAGGGCAGGGAGGCGCAATGAGCAGTTCTTC.

This clone was counted only a few times. V is TRBV19 and J is TRBJ1-3; tentatively, D is TRBD1 (5 bases). The CDR3 is made up of 12 amino acids. The germline CDR1 and CDR2 sequences are LNHDA and SQIVND (reference sequence). Trimming left V 3 bases short and J 8 bases short, with 8 bases between. CDR3 nucleotide sequence: TGTGCCAGTAGTATGGGGGGATACACCATATATTTT. It yields the protein CASSMGGYTIYF.

V gene TRBV5-1 combines with J gene TRBJ2-1; 8 bases agree with TRBD2. Germline V gives CDR1 SGHRS, CDR2 YFSETQ. This CDR3 is 16 amino acids long. Trimming removed 4 bases from V and 0 bases from J; junction bases left unmatched: 6. The DNA of the CDR3 is TGCGCCAGCAGCCCGGCGGGGGGTAGCTCCTACAATGAGCAGTTCTTC. Protein: CASSPAGGSSYNEQFF.

CDR3 region: CATSGRTGNQPQHF. The CDR3 DNA follows: TGTGCCACCAGCGGACGGACAGGGAATCAGCCCCAGCATTTT. The V call is TRBV15, the J call TRBJ1-5, with 8 bases that match TRBD1. The germline V gene encodes CDR1 LNHNV and CDR2 YYDKDF (reference sequence). The length of the CDR3 is 14 residues. Trimming took 5 bases from V and 4 from J; bases not matched to a gene: 4.